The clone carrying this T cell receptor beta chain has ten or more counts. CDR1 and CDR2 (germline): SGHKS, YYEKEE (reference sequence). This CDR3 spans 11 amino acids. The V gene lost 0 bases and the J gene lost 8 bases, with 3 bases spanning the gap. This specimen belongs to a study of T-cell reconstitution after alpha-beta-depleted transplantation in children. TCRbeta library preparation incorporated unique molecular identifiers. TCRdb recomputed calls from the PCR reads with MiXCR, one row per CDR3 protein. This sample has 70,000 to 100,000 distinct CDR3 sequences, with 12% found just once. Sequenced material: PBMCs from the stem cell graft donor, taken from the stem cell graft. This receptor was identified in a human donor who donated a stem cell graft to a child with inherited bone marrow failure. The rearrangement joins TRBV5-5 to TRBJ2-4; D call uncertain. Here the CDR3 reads CASSLADIQYF. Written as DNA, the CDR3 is TGTGCCAGCAGCTTGGCGGACATTCAGTACTTC.